What follows are 25 T cell receptor beta chains derived from one specimen sequenced in a study of blood T cell repertoires in COVID-19. TCRdb's table, derived via immunoSEQ multiplex PCR, lists solely in-frame clones and lacks some. The sample holds over 400,000 clones, approximately 90% seen once. The sample consisted of PBMCs or T cells enriched from blood (not recorded which). These receptors originate from a woman aged 55-69 years who had recovered from COVID-19.

The rearrangement joins TRBV5-1 to TRBJ1-6, with D perhaps matching TRBD1 (6 bases). Germline values: CDR1 SGHRS, CDR2 YFSETQ. Trimming pared 2 bases from V and 10 bases from J, leaving 13 bases between. The CDR3 has 14 residues. CDR3 residues: CASSFAGTQSPLHF. The CDR3, as DNA: TGCGCCAGCAGCTTTGCCGGGACACAGTCACCCCTCCACTTT.

CDR3 in amino acids: CASSLVTSGAYNEQFF. Written as DNA, the CDR3 is TGCGCCAGCAGCTTGGTGACTAGCGGGGCCTACAATGAGCAGTTCTTC. The chain recombines TRBV5-1 with TRBJ2-1, with 11 bases identical to TRBD2. The germline gives CDR1 SGHRS, CDR2 YFSETQ. The CDR3 is 16 amino acids. V lost 0 bases to trimming and J lost 2 bases; unmatched junction nucleotides: 1.

The CDR3 DNA reads TGTGCCAGCAGTGACCCTTCCGGGACTAGCGGGGGGCCCCGGAGGTGGACCCAGTACTTC. This codes for CASSDPSGTSGGPRRWTQYF. The V call is TRBV2, the J call TRBJ2-5; 15 bases align to TRBD2. Losses at the gene ends were 3 bases for V and 7 bases for J; bases not matched to a gene: 18. Per the germline V gene, CDR1 is SNHLY and CDR2 is FYNNEI. The CDR3 totals 20 residues.

In this sample, this clone turned up once. This rearrangement joins TRBV10-2 to TRBJ2-2, with 7 bases lining up with TRBD1. Germline CDR1 WSHSY, CDR2 SAAADI. Unmatched junction bases numbered 2, after V lost 7 bases and J lost 3 bases. The CDR3 is made up of 13 amino acids. The CDR3 region has the DNA TGCGCCAGCAACACAGGGGACACCGGGGAGCTGTTTTTT. Amino acids: CASNTGDTGELFF.

The chain combines TRBV4-1 with TRBJ1-6; D ambiguous. The CDR3 is 19 residues long. Between the trimmed V and J ends, which lost 0 bases and 0 bases, there was a span of 15 bases. Germline-derived CDR1 and CDR2 are MGHRA and YSYEKL. CDR3 in amino acids: CASSQECGRWLSYNSPLHF. CDR3 sequence (DNA): TGCGCCAGCAGCCAAGAATGCGGGAGGTGGCTCTCCTATAATTCACCCCTCCACTTT.

The rearrangement uses TRBV10-3 and TRBJ1-6, with D perhaps TRBD1 (5 bases). This CDR3 is built from 13 residues. V lost 11 bases and J lost 5, with 13 bases in between. Germline lookup yields CDR1 ENHRY and CDR2 SYGVKD. CDR3 in amino acids: CAATREDNSPLHF. CDR3 in DNA: TGTGCCGCCACCAGGGAGGATAATTCACCCCTCCACTTT.

This sequence joins TRBV10-1 and TRBJ1-2; unclear D gene. CDR1 WNHNN and CDR2 SYGVQD come from the germline V gene (reference sequence). V was cut by 3 bases and J by 3 bases, with 8 bases left in between. The CDR3 sequence is 13 residues long. The DNA of the CDR3 is TGCGCCAGCAGTGAACAGAAGGACTATGGCTACACCTTC. Encoded protein: CASSEQKDYGYTF.

V is TRBV5-5 and J is TRBJ2-3, with D maybe TRBD2 (6 bases). This CDR3 is 14 amino acids long. CDR1 is SGHKS and CDR2 is YYEKEE in the germline V gene (reference sequence). Trimming shortened V by 0 bases and J by 4 bases, and 9 bases separated the two germline ends. For the CDR3, the DNA is TGTGCCAGCAGCTTGGATAGCGGTGCAGATACGCAGTATTTT. Translating it yields CASSLDSGADTQYF.

The chain uses TRBV27 and TRBJ1-2; maybe TRBD1 (5 bases). Germline values: CDR1 MNHEY, CDR2 SMNVEV (reference sequence). Trimming removed 4 bases from V and 4 bases from J, with 13 bases in between. The CDR3 consists of 14 residues. The CDR3 DNA follows: TGTGCCAGCAGTTGGAAGGACGGGGGCTATGGCTACACCTTC. It translates to CASSWKDGGYGYTF.

The J gene is TRBJ2-3, the V gene TRBV24-1, with 7 nucleotides matching TRBD1. Looked up from germline, CDR1 is KGHDR and CDR2 is SFDVKD. The CDR3 has 14 amino acids. V shed 4 bases, J shed 1 base, and the junction held 1 base outside the gene matches. The CDR3: CATSETGGTDTQYF. The CDR3 DNA is TGTGCCACCAGTGAAACAGGGGGCACAGATACGCAGTATTTT.

This chain uses TRBV12-5 with TRBJ2-7; a possible D gene is TRBD2 (6 bases). This CDR3 spans 12 amino acids. In germline, CDR1 is LGHNT, CDR2 FRNRAP. V was pared by 3 bases and J by 4 bases, with 7 bases between. The CDR3, as DNA: TGTGCTAGTGGTTTTGGGGGGTACGAGCAGTACGTC. Encoded protein: CASGFGGYEQYV.

V gene TRBV28 combines with J gene TRBJ2-7; tentatively, D is TRBD2 (5 bases). This CDR3 has 12 residues. Germline CDR1 and CDR2: MDHEN and SYDVKM. The ends were cut back, 5 bases at V and 4 bases at J, with 9 bases in the middle. The chain's CDR3 is CASSRGLYEQYV. CDR3 nucleotide sequence: TGTGCCAGCAGTCGAGGGTTGTACGAGCAGTACGTC.

The V call is TRBV5-1, the J call TRBJ2-1; D is unresolved. Trimming removed 0 bases at V and 3 bases at J, with 10 bases between. CDR1 SGHRS and CDR2 YFSETQ come from the germline V gene. The CDR3 is 15 residues long. CDR3 nucleotide sequence: TGCGCCAGCAGCTTGGGGGCAGTAGGCTACAATGAGCAGTTCTTC. As protein: CASSLGAVGYNEQFF. The variable domain in full, with the rest retrieved from reference TRBV5-1 and TRBJ2-1, is KAGVTQTPRYLIKTRGQQVTLSCSPISGHRSVSWYQQTPGQGLQFLFEYFSETQRNKGNFPGRFSGRQFSNSRSEMNVSTLELGDSALYLCASSLGAVGYNEQFFGPGTRLTVL.

The chain is built from TRBV24-1 and TRBJ1-2; D gene uncertain. The CDR3 contains 13 residues. Germline lookup yields CDR1 KGHDR and CDR2 SFDVKD. The V and J ends lost 9 bases and 2 bases respectively, with 12 bases between them. Here the CDR3 reads CATSERLNYGYTF. Written as DNA, the CDR3 is TGTGCCACCTCAGAGCGGCTAAACTATGGCTACACCTTC.

The V call is TRBV28, the J call TRBJ2-1, with D perhaps matching TRBD1 (6 bases). Germline lookup yields CDR1 MDHEN and CDR2 SYDVKM. V was shortened by 6 bases and J by 4 bases, with 10 bases between the two germline ends. The CDR3 extends over 13 amino acids. DNA of the CDR3: TGTGCCAGCAGGGACAGAGGGTACAATGAGCAGTTCTTC. Translation: CASRDRGYNEQFF.

In its sample, this clone was seen once. The chain links TRBV2 to TRBJ2-1; 7 bases map to TRBD2. The germline V gene has CDR1 SNHLY and CDR2 FYNNEI. The CDR3 covers 14 residues. Trimming cost V 3 bases and J 6 bases; bases outside gene matches: 5. CDR3 protein: CASSEGGGLNEQFF. For the CDR3, the DNA is TGTGCCAGCAGTGAGGGCGGGGGTCTCAATGAGCAGTTCTTC.

This rearrangement joins TRBV24-1 to TRBJ2-5; a possible D gene is TRBD1 (5 bases). The CDR3 runs to 16 residues. Germline loops: CDR1 KGHDR, CDR2 SFDVKD. V lost 0 bases, J lost 5 bases, and 15 bases lay in between. The CDR3 sequence is CATSDLGQGLGETQYF. CDR3 nucleotide sequence: TGTGCCACCAGTGATTTGGGTCAGGGCCTGGGGGAGACCCAGTACTTC.

The rearrangement joins TRBV5-1 to TRBJ1-4, with TRBD1 as a possible D gene (5 bases). The CDR3 has 15 amino acids. V dropped 5 bases and J dropped 8 bases, with 19 bases sitting between them. Germline CDR1 is SGHRS and CDR2 is YFSETQ. The CDR3 spells CASRNDQGFEEKLFF. The CDR3 nucleotides read TGCGCCAGCAGGAACGATCAGGGATTTGAAGAAAAACTGTTTTTT.

This chain uses TRBV19 with TRBJ2-3; no definite D call. The CDR3 contains 15 residues. The germline V and J ends were trimmed by 2 bases and 2 bases, with 11 bases remaining between them. Germline CDR1 LNHDA, CDR2 SQIVND (reference sequence). In nucleotides, the CDR3 is TGTGCCAGTAGTATATTGGGTAGCCACACAGATACGCAGTATTTT. Its translation is CASSILGSHTDTQYF.

The genes are TRBV24-1 and TRBJ2-1, with TRBD2 matching over 9 bases. The CDR3 is made up of 16 amino acids. Germline-derived CDR1 and CDR2 are KGHDR and SFDVKD. The V and J ends lost 3 bases and 11 bases, in that order; junction bases with no gene match: 13. CDR3 sequence reads: CATSDGKLGTSSQQFF. The CDR3 DNA reads as TGTGCCACCAGTGATGGGAAGTTAGGGACTAGCAGCCAGCAGTTCTTC.

The chain joins TRBV5-4 to TRBJ2-1; 10 bases line up with TRBD1. The CDR3 has 16 residues. CDR1 is SGHNT and CDR2 is YYREEE in the germline V gene (reference sequence). J gave up 4 bases and V 1 base, and 5 bases lay outside the gene matches. The CDR3 DNA reads as TGTGCCAGCAGCTTGAGGCGGGACAGGGGATACAATGAGCAGTTCTTC. As protein: CASSLRRDRGYNEQFF.

This chain joins TRBV19 and TRBJ2-5; TRBD1 matches at 7 bases. The CDR3 totals 14 residues. The germline V gene has CDR1 LNHDA and CDR2 SQIVND (reference sequence). J lost 5 bases, V lost 6 bases, and 9 bases had no gene match. The DNA of the CDR3 is TGTGCCAGTAGCCTACAGGGGTTAATCGAGACCCAGTACTTC. It encodes CASSLQGLIETQYF.

The chain is built from TRBV14 and TRBJ2-5; 9 bases map to TRBD1. CDR1 and CDR2 from the germline V gene are SGHDN and FVKESK. The CDR3 covers 14 residues. Unmatched junction bases numbered 5, after V lost 4 bases and J lost 5 bases. Written as DNA, the CDR3 is TGTGCCAGCAGCCGGACAGGGGTCGTGGAGACCCAGTACTTC. Residues: CASSRTGVVETQYF.

The chain has TRBV2 and TRBJ1-2, with no clear D. The V end was cut by 7 bases, the J end by 8 bases, with 20 bases between. CDR1 and CDR2 (germline): SNHLY, FYNNEI. The CDR3 contains 14 residues. The DNA of the CDR3 is TGTGCCAGCACCGCCTATGTGGGCCTTGGGGGCTACACCTTC. It specifies CASTAYVGLGGYTF.

The chain has TRBV6-5 and TRBJ2-7, with D possibly matching TRBD1 (5 bases). The CDR3 has 14 amino acids. Germline assignment: CDR1 MNHEY and CDR2 SVGAGI. V lost 6 bases and J 5 bases, leaving 17 bases between the germline ends. The DNA of the CDR3 is TGTGCCAGCAGACTCCTCACTACAGGCCACGAGCAGTACGTC. This translates into CASRLLTTGHEQYV.